This TCR beta chain was profiled in a study of cytotoxic CD8 clonotypes in ibrutinib-treated CLL. Across the whole study: Sample averages reached about 250,000 productive templates and 94,082 productive rearrangements. Study-level findings and limits: Clonotypes that were public were uncommon, and they contracted or stayed stable on treatment.

The CDR3 sequence is 20 residues long. As concerns this clone: Antigen unknown.

Sequencing was performed with immunoSEQ multiplex PCR; in TCRdb, only in-frame clones are kept and a portion is missing. The sample has around 50,000 clones, 50% to 65% seen once. The source material was PBMCs, sampled after 24 months of ibrutinib treatment. The origin of this receptor is a human donor with chronic lymphocytic leukemia. The chain recombines TRBV21-1 with TRBJ2-3; the table calls TRBD1, which could not be checked here. TRBV21-1 is recorded as a pseudogene. CDR3 amino acids: CASSKGGKDRGQDSTDTQYF. The CDR3 DNA is TGTGCCAGCAGCAAAGGAGGCAAGGACAGGGGGCAAGATAGCACAGATACGCAGTATTTT.